Following are 20 T cell receptor beta chains from one sample sequenced in a study of cytomegalovirus exposure and HLA in healthy donors. 60 Vbeta and 13 Jbeta primers were used in PCR. Sequencing was performed with immunoSEQ multiplex PCR; in TCRdb, only in-frame clones are kept and a portion is missing. The table shows approximately 180,000 clones, with 77% occurring only once. The specimen sequenced was PBMCs. The origin of the receptors is a woman aged 60-75 years in good health and CMV-seropositive.

The genes are TRBV2 and TRBJ1-1, with a tentative D call TRBD1 (5 bases). The CDR3 consists of 13 residues. V lost 7 bases and J 2 bases, leaving 11 bases between the germline ends. In germline, CDR1 is SNHLY, CDR2 FYNNEI. The CDR3 nucleotides read TGTGCCAGCAAACAGGACCTAAACACTGAAGCTTTCTTT. It is translated as CASKQDLNTEAFF.

The chain couples TRBV2 to TRBJ1-2; 9 bases align to TRBD1. V lost 5 bases, J lost 4 bases, and 2 bases stayed unmatched. This CDR3 spans 13 amino acids. Germline loops: CDR1 SNHLY, CDR2 FYNNEI. The CDR3 loop reads CASSSGQGYGYTF. The CDR3 DNA follows: TGTGCCAGCAGTTCGGGACAGGGCTATGGCTACACCTTC.

The CDR3 loop reads CSVYGTAYNEQFF. The DNA of the CDR3 is TGCAGCGTCTATGGGACAGCTTACAATGAGCAGTTCTTC. The chain carries TRBV29-1 and TRBJ2-1; TRBD1 matches 7 bases. CDR1 SQVTM and CDR2 ANQGSEA come from the germline V gene. The CDR3 extends over 13 amino acids. J was trimmed by 4 bases and V by 6 bases; bases with no gene match: 6.

V is TRBV28 and J is TRBJ2-1; the match to TRBD2 covers 11 bases. This CDR3 spans 14 amino acids. The V gene's germline CDR1 is MDHEN and CDR2 SYDVKM. V gave up 5 bases and J gave up 5 bases; unmatched junction bases: 2. The CDR3 loop reads CASSGTSGNNEQFF. The CDR3 DNA reads as TGTGCCAGCAGTGGGACTAGCGGTAACAATGAGCAGTTCTTC. Drawing the rest from reference TRBV28 and TRBJ2-1, the complete variable domain is DVKVTQSSRYLVKRTGEKVFLECVQDMDHENMFWYRQDPGLGLRLIYFSYDVKMKEKGDIPEGYSVSREKKERFSLILESASTNQTSMYLCASSGTSGNNEQFFGPGTRLTVL.

The chain recombines TRBV4-1 with TRBJ2-4, with 10 positions matching TRBD2. Per germline, CDR1 MGHRA and CDR2 YSYEKL. The J segment lost 0 bases and the V segment lost 4 bases, leaving 9 bases of the junction unmatched. The CDR3 is made up of 18 amino acids. CDR3 sequence reads: CASSLGLAVTLAKNIQYF. In nucleotides, the CDR3 is TGCGCCAGCAGCCTTGGACTAGCGGTCACGCTAGCCAAAAACATTCAGTACTTC.

The rearrangement joins TRBV9 to TRBJ2-1, with D possibly TRBD1 on 7 matching bases. Germline CDR1 reads SGDLS; CDR2 reads YYNGEE. V lost 0 bases and J lost 0, with 19 bases in between. The CDR3 is 19 amino acids. CDR3 residues: CASSVEGGRGQSSYNEQFF. Here the CDR3 DNA reads TGTGCCAGCAGCGTAGAGGGGGGTAGGGGGCAAAGCTCCTACAATGAGCAGTTCTTC.

Only a few counts were recorded for this clone. The CDR3 coding sequence is TGTGCCAGCAGCTTAGGACTTACTTTCAATAACTATGGCTACACCTTC. It codes for CASSLGLTFNNYGYTF. The genes are TRBV7-8 and TRBJ1-2, with D unclear. The CDR3 length is 16 residues. The germline V gene has CDR1 SGHVS and CDR2 FQNEAQ. The ends were cut back, 1 base at V and 1 base at J, with 13 bases in the middle. Filled out from reference TRBV7-8 and TRBJ1-2, the complete variable domain reads GAGVSQSPRYKVAKRGQDVALRCDPISGHVSLFWYQQALGQGPEFLTYFQNEAQLDKSGLPSDRFFAERPEGSVSTLKIQRTQQEDSAVYLCASSLGLTFNNYGYTFGSGTRLTVV.

This clone was detected once. J is TRBJ2-1 and V is TRBV30, with no clear D. Germline V gene sequence: CDR1 GTSNPN, CDR2 SVGIG (reference sequence). V lost 2 bases, J lost 4 bases, and 9 bases lay in between. This CDR3 is built from 13 residues. The CDR3 reads CAWSITWYNEQFF. As DNA, the CDR3 is TGTGCCTGGAGTATAACTTGGTACAATGAGCAGTTCTTC.

The chain employs TRBV27 and TRBJ2-7; possibly TRBD2 for D (5 bases). Germline CDR1 and CDR2: MNHEY and SMNVEV (reference sequence). Deletions cut 2 bases from V and 5 bases from J, with 10 bases between. This CDR3 comprises 13 residues. In nucleotides, the CDR3 is TGTGCCAGCAGTTTAATTTCGGGAAACGAGCAGTACTTC. Encoded protein: CASSLISGNEQYF.

The rearrangement links TRBV4-3 to TRBJ2-3; D is unclear. The CDR3 has 16 residues. CDR1 is LGHNA and CDR2 is YSLEER in the germline V gene. Trimming pared 0 bases from V and 1 base from J, leaving 11 bases between. The chain's CDR3 is CASSQDLGSRTDTQYF. The CDR3 bases are TGCGCCAGCAGCCAAGATTTGGGCAGTCGCACAGATACGCAGTATTTT.

This chain connects TRBV18 to TRBJ1-2, with D unclear. From germline, CDR1 is KGHSH and CDR2 LQKENI. CDR3 size: 16 residues. V lost 2 bases to trimming and J lost 5 bases, with 18 bases between them. The CDR3 region is CASSPAQVGSSYGYTF. The CDR3 DNA sequence: TGTGCCAGCTCACCAGCCCAGGTCGGAAGTTCATATGGCTACACCTTC.

The chain is built from TRBV6-6 and TRBJ1-6; perhaps TRBD1 as D (5 bases). Deletions cut 6 bases from V and 9 bases from J, with 9 bases between. CDR3 length: 12 residues. The V gene's germline CDR1 is MNHNY and CDR2 SVGAGI (reference sequence). CDR3 in DNA: TGTGCCAGCAGCCGGGACTCTTCACCCCTCCACTTT. Protein sequence: CASSRDSSPLHF.

The chain is built from TRBV14 and TRBJ2-4; a weak D match, TRBD2 (5 bases). The germline gives CDR1 SGHDN, CDR2 FVKESK. The V end was cut by 1 base, the J end by 3 bases, with 16 bases between. CDR3 size: 17 residues. The CDR3 region is CASSQAVSDGGKNIQYF. For the CDR3, the DNA is TGTGCCAGCAGCCAAGCCGTATCGGATGGAGGCAAAAACATTCAGTACTTC.

V gene TRBV29-1 combines with J gene TRBJ2-7, with TRBD1 matching over 8 bases. V lost 7 bases and J lost 3; bases outside the gene matches: 8. Germline CDR1 reads SQVTM; CDR2 reads ANQGSEA. This CDR3 spans 13 amino acids. The CDR3 here is CSDARTGLYEQYF. The CDR3 nucleotides read TGCAGCGACGCCCGGACAGGGCTCTACGAGCAGTACTTC.

The chain employs TRBV5-6 and TRBJ1-6; 9 nucleotides line up with TRBD1. Germline-derived CDR1 and CDR2 are SGHDT and YYEEEE. With 1 base clipped from V and 9 bases from J, the junction kept 2 bases outside the gene matches. This CDR3 contains 14 residues. The DNA for the CDR3 is TGTGCCAGCAGCTTGTACAGGGGGCGTTCACCCCTCCACTTT. Translation: CASSLYRGRSPLHF.

V gene TRBV28 combines with J gene TRBJ2-7; 12 bases match TRBD1. Looked up from germline, CDR1 is MDHEN and CDR2 is SYDVKM. The CDR3 is 16 amino acids. V was pared by 4 bases and J by 4 bases, with 8 bases of the junction left unmatched. CDR3 nucleotide sequence: TGTGCCAGCAGTTCCTCCGGGACAGGGGGCTTATACGAGCAGTACTTC. Its protein is CASSSSGTGGLYEQYF.

This clone was recorded a few times. V gene TRBV7-6 combines with J gene TRBJ2-1, with 10 positions matching TRBD1. Germline values: CDR1 SGHVS, CDR2 FNYEAQ. The CDR3 spans 14 residues. With V trimmed by 6 bases and J by 8 bases, 7 bases remained unmatched. CDR3 coding DNA: TGTGCCAGCAGAAAGACCGGGACAGGGGATGAGCAGTTCTTC. It is translated as CASRKTGTGDEQFF.

The chain has TRBV6-1 and TRBJ1-5; no reliable D call. Trimming pared 2 bases from V and 4 bases from J, leaving 21 bases between. Germline assignment: CDR1 MNHNS and CDR2 SASEGT. CDR3 size: 18 residues. CDR3 nucleotides: TGTGCCAGCAGTGAATCAAAGATCTTCCCAAGGAGGAATCAGCCCCAGCATTTT. This encodes CASSESKIFPRRNQPQHF.

This chain connects TRBV7-6 to TRBJ1-1; possible D gene TRBD1, 6 bases. This CDR3 has 13 residues. Germline V CDR1 and CDR2: SGHVS, FNYEAQ. Between the trimmed V and J ends, which lost 8 bases and 1 base, there was a span of 11 bases. In DNA form, the CDR3 reads TGTGCCAGCGGTCAGGGGCCGAACACTGAAGCTTTCTTT. Its protein product is CASGQGPNTEAFF.

This chain links TRBV28 with TRBJ2-2, with 10 bases matching TRBD2. V trimming: 6 bases; J trimming: 4 bases; junction bases outside the gene matches: 5. The CDR3 covers 15 residues. Germline-derived CDR1 and CDR2 are MDHEN and SYDVKM. The CDR3 protein is CASRDGLAATGELFF. The CDR3 DNA sequence: TGTGCCAGCAGAGACGGACTAGCGGCCACCGGGGAGCTGTTTTTT.